This T cell receptor (beta chain) is from a study of blood T cell repertoires in COVID-19. About the study: The United States, Italy and Spain supplied acute and convalescent COVID-19 samples. In each case, the material was cDNA or gDNA derived from T cells, B-cell-depleted T cells, or PBMCs.

Germline CDR1 and CDR2: SGHRS and YFSETQ. V gave up 4 bases and J gave up 7 bases, with 14 bases separating them. The CDR3 spans 13 residues. Seattle researchers signed up patients amid active infection and tracked them longitudinally. In the original processing: Amplification from reference gene primers served as the basis for estimated nucleated cell counts. Clones were sequenced by immunoSEQ multiplex PCR, and TCRdb holds only the in-frame ones, with some missing. That table is the source of V, J and clone size, and D and trimming were worked out from the DNA. There are about 350,000 clones in the sample; 86% occur only once, and roughly 7.2% lies in the top ten.

The receptor was isolated from a woman aged 60 to 75 with COVID-19, enrolled during active disease. Sequenced material: peripheral blood. This rearrangement joins TRBV5-1 to TRBJ2-5; a weak D match, TRBD2 (6 bases). CDR3 in amino acids: CASSTGTLGTQYF. The CDR3, as DNA: TGCGCCAGCAGCACCGGGACTCTCGGGACCCAGTACTTC.